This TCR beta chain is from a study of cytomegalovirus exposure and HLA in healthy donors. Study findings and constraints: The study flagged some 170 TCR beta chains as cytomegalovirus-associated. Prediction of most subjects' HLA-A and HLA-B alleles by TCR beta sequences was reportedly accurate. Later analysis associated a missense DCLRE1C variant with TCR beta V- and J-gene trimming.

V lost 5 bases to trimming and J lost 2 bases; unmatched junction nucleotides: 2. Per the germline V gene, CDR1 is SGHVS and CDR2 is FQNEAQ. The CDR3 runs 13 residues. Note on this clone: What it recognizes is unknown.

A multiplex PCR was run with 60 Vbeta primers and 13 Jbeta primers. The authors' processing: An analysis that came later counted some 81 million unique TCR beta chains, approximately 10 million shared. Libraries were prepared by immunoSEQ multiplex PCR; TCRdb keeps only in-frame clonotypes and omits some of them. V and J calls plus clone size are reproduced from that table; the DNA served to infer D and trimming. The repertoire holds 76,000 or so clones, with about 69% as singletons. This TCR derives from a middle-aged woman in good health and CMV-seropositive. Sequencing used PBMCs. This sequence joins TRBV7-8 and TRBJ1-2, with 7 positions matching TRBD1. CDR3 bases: TGTGCCAGCAGCCCGGGACAGAACTATGGCTACACCTTC. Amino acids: CASSPGQNYGYTF.